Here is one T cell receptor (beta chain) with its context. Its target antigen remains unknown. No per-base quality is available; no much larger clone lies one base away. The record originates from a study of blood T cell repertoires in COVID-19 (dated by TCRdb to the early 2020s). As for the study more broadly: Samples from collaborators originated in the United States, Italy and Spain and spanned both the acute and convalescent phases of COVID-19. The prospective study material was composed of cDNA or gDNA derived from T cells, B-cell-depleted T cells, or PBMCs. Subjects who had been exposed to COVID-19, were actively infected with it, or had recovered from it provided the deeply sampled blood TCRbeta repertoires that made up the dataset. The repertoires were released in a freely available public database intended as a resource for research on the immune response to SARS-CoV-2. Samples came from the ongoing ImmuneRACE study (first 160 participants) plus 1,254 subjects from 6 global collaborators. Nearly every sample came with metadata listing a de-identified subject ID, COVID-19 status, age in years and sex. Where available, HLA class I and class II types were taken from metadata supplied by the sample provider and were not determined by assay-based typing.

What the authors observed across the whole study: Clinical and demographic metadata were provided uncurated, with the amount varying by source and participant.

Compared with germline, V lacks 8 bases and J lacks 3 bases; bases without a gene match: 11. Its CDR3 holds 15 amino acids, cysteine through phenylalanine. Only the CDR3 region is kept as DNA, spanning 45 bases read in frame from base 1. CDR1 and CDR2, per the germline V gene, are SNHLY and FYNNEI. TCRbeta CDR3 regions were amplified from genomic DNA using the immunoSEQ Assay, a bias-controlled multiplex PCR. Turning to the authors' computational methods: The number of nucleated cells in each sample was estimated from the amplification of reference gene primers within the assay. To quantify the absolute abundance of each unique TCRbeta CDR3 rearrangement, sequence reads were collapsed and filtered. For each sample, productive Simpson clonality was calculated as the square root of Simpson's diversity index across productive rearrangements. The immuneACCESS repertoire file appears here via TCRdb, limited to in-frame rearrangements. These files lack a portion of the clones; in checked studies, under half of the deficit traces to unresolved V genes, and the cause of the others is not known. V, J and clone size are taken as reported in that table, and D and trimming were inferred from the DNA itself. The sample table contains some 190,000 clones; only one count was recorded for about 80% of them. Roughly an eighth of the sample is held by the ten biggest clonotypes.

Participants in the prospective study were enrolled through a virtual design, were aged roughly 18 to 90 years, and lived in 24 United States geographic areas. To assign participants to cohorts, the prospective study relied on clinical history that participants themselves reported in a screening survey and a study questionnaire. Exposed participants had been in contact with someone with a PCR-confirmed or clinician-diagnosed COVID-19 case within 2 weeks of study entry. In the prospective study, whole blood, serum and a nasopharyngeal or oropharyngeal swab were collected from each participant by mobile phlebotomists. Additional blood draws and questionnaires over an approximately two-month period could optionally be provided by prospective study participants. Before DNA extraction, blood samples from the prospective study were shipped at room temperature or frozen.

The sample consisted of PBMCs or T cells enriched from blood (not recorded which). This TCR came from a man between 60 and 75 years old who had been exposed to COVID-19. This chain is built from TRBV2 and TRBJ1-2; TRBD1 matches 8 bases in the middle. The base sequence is TGTGCCAGCGCACTACAGGGGGGGGGAGACTATGGCTACACCTTC. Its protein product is CASALQGGGDYGYTF.